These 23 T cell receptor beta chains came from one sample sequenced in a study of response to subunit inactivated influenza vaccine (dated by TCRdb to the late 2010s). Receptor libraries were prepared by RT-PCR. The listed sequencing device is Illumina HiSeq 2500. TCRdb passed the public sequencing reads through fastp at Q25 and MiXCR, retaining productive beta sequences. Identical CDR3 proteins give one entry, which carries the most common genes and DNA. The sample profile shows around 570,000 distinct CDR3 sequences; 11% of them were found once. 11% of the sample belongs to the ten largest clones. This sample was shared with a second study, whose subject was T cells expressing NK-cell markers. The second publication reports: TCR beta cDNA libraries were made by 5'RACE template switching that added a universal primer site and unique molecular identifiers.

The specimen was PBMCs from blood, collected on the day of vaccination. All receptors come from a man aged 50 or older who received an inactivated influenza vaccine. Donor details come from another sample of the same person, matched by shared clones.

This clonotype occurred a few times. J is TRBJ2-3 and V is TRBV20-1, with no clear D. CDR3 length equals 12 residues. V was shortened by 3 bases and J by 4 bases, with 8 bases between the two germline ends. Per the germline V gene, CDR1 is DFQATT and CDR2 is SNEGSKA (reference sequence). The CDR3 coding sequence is TGCAGTGCTAGTTTCGGCGCAGATACGCAGTATTTT. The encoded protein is CSASFGADTQYF.

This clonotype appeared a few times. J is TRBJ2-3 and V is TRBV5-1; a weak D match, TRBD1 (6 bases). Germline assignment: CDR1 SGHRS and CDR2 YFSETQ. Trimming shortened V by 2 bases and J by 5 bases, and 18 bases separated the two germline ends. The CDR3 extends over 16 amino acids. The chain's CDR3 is CASSLPLGRDKDTQYF. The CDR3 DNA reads TGCGCCAGCAGCTTACCCCTTGGCCGGGACAAAGATACGCAGTATTTT.

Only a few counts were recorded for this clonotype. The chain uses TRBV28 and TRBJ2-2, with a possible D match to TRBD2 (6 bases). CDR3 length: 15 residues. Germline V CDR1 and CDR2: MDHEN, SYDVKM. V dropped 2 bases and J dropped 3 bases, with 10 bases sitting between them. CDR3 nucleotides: TGTGCCAGCAGTTTAGGGGGGTCCCACACCGGGGAGCTGTTTTTT. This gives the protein CASSLGGSHTGELFF.

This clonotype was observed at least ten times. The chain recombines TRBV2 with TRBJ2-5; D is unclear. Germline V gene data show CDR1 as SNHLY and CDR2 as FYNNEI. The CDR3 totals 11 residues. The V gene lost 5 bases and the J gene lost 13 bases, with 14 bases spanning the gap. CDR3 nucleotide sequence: TGTGCCAGCAGTCTAGGCCGCAAGGGGTACTTC. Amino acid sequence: CASSLGRKGYF.

The CDR3 nucleotides read TGTGCCAGCAGTTTCCTAGCGGGGGCTATACAGCAGTACTTC. As protein: CASSFLAGAIQQYF. This sequence joins TRBV12-3 or TRBV12-4 and TRBJ2-7, with 10 bases fitting TRBD2. This CDR3 is 14 amino acids long. J gave up 8 bases and V 3 bases, and 7 bases lay outside the gene matches.

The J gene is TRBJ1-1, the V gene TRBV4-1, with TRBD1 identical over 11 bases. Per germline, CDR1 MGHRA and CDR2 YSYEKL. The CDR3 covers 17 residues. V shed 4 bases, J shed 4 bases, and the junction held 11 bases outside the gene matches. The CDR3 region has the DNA TGCGCCAGCAGCCCAGAAGGGACCGGGACAGGGGGCACTGAAGCTTTCTTT. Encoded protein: CASSPEGTGTGGTEAFF.

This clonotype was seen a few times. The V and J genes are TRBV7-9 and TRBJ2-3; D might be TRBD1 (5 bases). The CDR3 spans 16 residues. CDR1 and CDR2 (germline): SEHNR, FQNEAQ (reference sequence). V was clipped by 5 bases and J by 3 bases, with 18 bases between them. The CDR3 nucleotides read TGTGCCAGCAGCCCCATCGGGCCCCCAGGGACAGATACGCAGTATTTT. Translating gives CASSPIGPPGTDTQYF. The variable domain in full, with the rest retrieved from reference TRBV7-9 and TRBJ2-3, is DTGVSQNPRHKITKRGQNVTFRCDPISEHNRLYWYRQTLGQGPEFLTYFQNEAQLEKSRLLSDRFSAERPKGSFSTLEIQRTEQGDSAMYLCASSPIGPPGTDTQYFGPGTRLTVL.

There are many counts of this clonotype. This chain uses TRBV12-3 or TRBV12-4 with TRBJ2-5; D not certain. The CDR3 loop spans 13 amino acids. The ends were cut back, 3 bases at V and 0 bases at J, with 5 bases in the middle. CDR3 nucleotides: TGTGCCAGCAGTTTTAAGTACCAAGAGACCCAGTACTTC. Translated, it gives CASSFKYQETQYF.

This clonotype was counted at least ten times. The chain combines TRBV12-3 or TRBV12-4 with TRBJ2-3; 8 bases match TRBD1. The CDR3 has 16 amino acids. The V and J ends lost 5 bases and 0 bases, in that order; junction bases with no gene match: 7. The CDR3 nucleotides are TGTGCCAGCAGTCACAGGGGGAGGTCTAGCACAGATACGCAGTATTTT. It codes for CASSHRGRSSTDTQYF.

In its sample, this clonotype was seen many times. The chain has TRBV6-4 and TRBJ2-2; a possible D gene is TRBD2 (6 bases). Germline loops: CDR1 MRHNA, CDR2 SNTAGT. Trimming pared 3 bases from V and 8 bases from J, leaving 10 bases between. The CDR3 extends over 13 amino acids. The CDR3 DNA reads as TGTGCCAGCAGTGAATCGGGGGAAGGGGAGCTGTTTTTT. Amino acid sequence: CASSESGEGELFF.

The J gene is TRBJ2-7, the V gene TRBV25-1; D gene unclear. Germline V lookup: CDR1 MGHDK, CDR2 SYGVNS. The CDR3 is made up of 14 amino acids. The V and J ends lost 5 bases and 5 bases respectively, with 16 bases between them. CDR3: CASSLTFDKDEQYF. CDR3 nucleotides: TGTGCCAGCAGTCTGACTTTCGACAAAGACGAGCAGTACTTC.

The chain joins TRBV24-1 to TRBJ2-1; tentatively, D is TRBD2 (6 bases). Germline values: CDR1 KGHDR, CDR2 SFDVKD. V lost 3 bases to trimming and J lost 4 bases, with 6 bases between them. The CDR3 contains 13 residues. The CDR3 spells CATSDGGYNEQFF. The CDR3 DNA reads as TGTGCCACCAGTGATGGAGGGTACAATGAGCAGTTCTTC.

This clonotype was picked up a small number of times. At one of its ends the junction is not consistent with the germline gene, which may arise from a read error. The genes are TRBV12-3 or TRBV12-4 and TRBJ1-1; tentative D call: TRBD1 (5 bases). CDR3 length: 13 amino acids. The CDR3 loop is CASSLGASAEAFF. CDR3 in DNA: TGTGCCAGCAGCTTAGGGGCTTCCGCTGAAGCTTTCTTT.

The CDR3 loop is CASSQEWGTRSYNEQFF. The CDR3 nucleotides are TGCGCCAGCAGCCAAGAATGGGGCACTCGCTCCTACAATGAGCAGTTCTTC. The J gene is TRBJ2-1, the V gene TRBV4-3; D is perhaps TRBD1 (5 bases). This CDR3 is 17 amino acids long. Trimming stripped 0 bases from V and 0 bases from J, with 12 bases between. The germline V gene has CDR1 LGHNA and CDR2 YSLEER.

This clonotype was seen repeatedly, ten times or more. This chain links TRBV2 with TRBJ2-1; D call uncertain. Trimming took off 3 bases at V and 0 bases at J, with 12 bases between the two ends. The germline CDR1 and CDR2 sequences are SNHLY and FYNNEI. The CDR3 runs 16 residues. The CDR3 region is CASSDLLFTSYNEQFF. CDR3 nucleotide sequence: TGTGCCAGCAGTGATTTGCTCTTCACCTCCTACAATGAGCAGTTCTTC.

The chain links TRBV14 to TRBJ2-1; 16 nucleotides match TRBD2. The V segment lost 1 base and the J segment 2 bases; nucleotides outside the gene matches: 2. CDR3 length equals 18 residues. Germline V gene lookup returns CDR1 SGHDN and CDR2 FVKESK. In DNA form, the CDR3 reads TGTGCCAGCAGCCAAGGGGGACTAGCGGGAGGGCCCTACAATGAGCAGTTCTTC. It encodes CASSQGGLAGGPYNEQFF. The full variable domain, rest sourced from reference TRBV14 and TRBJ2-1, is EAGVTQFPSHSVIEKGQTVTLRCDPISGHDNLYWYRRVMGKEIKFLLHFVKESKQDESGMPNNRFLAERTGGTYSTLKVQPAELEDSGVYFCASSQGGLAGGPYNEQFFGPGTRLTVL.

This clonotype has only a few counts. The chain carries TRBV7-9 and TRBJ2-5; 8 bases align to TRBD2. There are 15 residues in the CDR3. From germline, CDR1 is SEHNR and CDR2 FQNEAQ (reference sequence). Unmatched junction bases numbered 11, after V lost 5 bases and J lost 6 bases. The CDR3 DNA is TGTGCCAGCAGCAGTTCGGGAGGGGCGAGAAAGACCCAGTACTTC. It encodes CASSSSGGARKTQYF.

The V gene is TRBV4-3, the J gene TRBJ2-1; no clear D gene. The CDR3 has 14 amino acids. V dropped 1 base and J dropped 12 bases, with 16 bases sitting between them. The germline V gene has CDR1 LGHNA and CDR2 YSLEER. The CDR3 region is CASSQVVGAKGQFF. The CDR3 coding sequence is TGCGCCAGCAGCCAAGTGGTAGGAGCGAAGGGGCAGTTCTTC.

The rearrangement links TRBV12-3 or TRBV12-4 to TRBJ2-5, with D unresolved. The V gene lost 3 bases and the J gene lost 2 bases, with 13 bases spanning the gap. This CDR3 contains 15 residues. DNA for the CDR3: TGTGCCAGCAGTTTCGCCGGATTCTCACAAGAGACCCAGTACTTC. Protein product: CASSFAGFSQETQYF.

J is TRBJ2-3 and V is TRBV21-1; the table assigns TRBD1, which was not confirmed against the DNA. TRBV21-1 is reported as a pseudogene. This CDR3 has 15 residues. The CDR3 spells CASSPLLGCTDTQYF. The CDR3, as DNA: TGTGCCAGCAGCCCCCTGTTGGGTTGCACAGATACGCAGTATTTT.

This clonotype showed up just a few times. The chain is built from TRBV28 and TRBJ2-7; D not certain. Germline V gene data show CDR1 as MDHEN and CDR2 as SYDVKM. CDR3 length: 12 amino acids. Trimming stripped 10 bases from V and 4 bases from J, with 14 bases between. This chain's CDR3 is CATRTAWYEQYF. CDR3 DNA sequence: TGTGCCACGCGGACGGCGTGGTACGAGCAGTACTTC.

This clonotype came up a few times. The CDR3 DNA reads TGCAGTGCCCGAACTAGCGGGAGCTCCCGCTCCTACAATGAGCAGTTCTTC. It yields the protein CSARTSGSSRSYNEQFF. The chain recombines TRBV20-1 with TRBJ2-1; 11 nucleotides agree with TRBD2. The CDR3 runs to 17 residues. Germline CDR1 is DFQATT and CDR2 is SNEGSKA (reference sequence). Trimming removed 6 bases from V and 0 bases from J; junction bases left unmatched: 10.

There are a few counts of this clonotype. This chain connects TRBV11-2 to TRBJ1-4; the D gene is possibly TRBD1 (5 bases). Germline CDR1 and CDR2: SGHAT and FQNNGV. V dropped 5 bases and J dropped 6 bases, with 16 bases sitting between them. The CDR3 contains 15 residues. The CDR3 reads CASSTLQGRDEKLFF. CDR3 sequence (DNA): TGTGCCAGCAGCACGCTCCAGGGCCGGGATGAAAAACTGTTTTTT.